The source of this T cell receptor beta chain is a study of OX40 agonist ivuxolimab in advanced cancers. At the level of the whole study: Ivuxolimab, which targeted the costimulatory receptor OX40 (CD134), was an agonistic, fully human IgG2 monoclonal antibody. Intravenous ivuxolimab was administered to patients every 2 weeks at six dose levels: 0.01, 0.1, 0.3, 1.5, 3 and 10 mg/kg. Among the 50 to 55 dose-escalation patients, around 19 had hepatocellular carcinoma, some 15 melanoma, 9 renal cell carcinoma and 9 head and neck cancer. A male proportion of roughly 85% and a mean age of about 60 years, ranging from about 23 to 79, were recorded for the dose-escalation cohort. Prior anti-PD-1, anti-PD-L1 or anti-CTLA-4 therapy was permitted, and less than 45% of dose-escalation patients had received checkpoint inhibitors. Three dose-escalation patients achieved partial responses, one with hepatocellular carcinoma and two with cutaneous melanoma. Peripheral TCRbeta sequencing was intended to test whether TCR sequence diversity was altered and clonal T-cell expansion was caused by ivuxolimab. The paper covers the monotherapy dose-escalation part of the phase I ivuxolimab trial, which included N ≈ 57 patients.

Results and caveats for the whole study, not just this receptor: After ivuxolimab, CD8+ T cells had more expanded clones than CD4+ T cells on average. In the 0.1-3.0 mg/kg groups, partial responders were among the patients with the lowest normalized peripheral clonal expansion, particularly in CD8+ T cells. Low levels of normalized T-cell clonal expansion were also seen in some patients who did not respond. Antigen specificity was not determined for the clonally expanded peripheral T cells. At doses of 0.1 to 3.0 mg/kg, clonal expansion of both CD4+ and CD8+ T cells in blood was seen between baseline and week 6.

At the junction V is shortened by 1 base and J by 9 bases, with 15 bases in between. The CDR3 runs 14 amino acids, cysteine and phenylalanine included. Only the CDR3 part of the read is kept: 42 bases, read in frame from the first base. CDR1 and CDR2 are read off the germline V gene as SGHTA and FQGNSA. With respect to this clone: The target of this receptor is not known. Per-nucleotide qualities are absent, and no much larger clonotype sits a single base away.

To sequence the TCRbeta CDR3 region, genomic DNA was isolated from the sorted cells. The immunoSEQ Assay was used for sequencing of TCRbeta CDR3 regions. Sourced from immuneACCESS, this table was stored by TCRdb with only in-frame sequences that have V and J called. A share of the clones is absent; for the studies checked, an unresolved V gene accounts for under half, and the remainder has no known explanation. Recorded for this sample are around 67,000 clones; 75% to 85% of them occurred a single time. The biggest ten clones account for about 0.75% of the sample. Patients with a history of autoimmune disease or receiving systemic immunosuppression were excluded from the trial. Peripheral blood for TCR sequencing was collected from all dose cohorts at baseline, on cycle 4 day 1, and on cycle 7 day 1. The samples were drawn from a first-in-human, open-label, multicenter phase I dose-escalation trial of ivuxolimab. Adults with locally advanced or metastatic melanoma, renal cell carcinoma, hepatocellular carcinoma or head and neck squamous cell carcinoma were enrolled in the trial. Before TCR sequencing, CD4+ T cells and CD8+ T cells from peripheral blood were sorted into separate populations.

This clonotype was obtained from an adult with an advanced solid tumor such as melanoma, head and neck, liver or kidney cancer. The rearrangement combines TRBV7-2 with TRBJ1-1; a weak D assignment points to TRBD1 (6 bases agree). Material: CD4+ or CD8+ T cells sorted from blood, obtained in a trial of the OX40 agonist ivuxolimab. The CDR3 is CASSLVGAQSQAFF. The bases are TGTGCCAGCAGCTTAGTGGGGGCCCAGTCACAAGCTTTCTTT.